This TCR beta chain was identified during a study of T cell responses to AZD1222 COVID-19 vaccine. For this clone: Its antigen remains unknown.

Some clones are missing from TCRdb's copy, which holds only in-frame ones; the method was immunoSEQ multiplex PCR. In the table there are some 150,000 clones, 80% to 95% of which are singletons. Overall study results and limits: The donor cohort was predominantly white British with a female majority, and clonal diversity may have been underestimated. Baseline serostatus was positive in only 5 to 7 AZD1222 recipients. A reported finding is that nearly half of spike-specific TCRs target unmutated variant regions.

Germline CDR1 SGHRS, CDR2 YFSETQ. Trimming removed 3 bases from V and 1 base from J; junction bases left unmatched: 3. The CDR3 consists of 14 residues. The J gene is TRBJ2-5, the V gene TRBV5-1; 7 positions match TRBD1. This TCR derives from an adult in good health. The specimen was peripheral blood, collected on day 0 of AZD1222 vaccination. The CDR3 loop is CASSWDSTQETQYF. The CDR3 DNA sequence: TGCGCCAGCAGCTGGGACAGCACCCAAGAGACCCAGTACTTC.